This entry features one TCR beta chain sequence. The authors' processing: Reference gene primer amplification gave estimated nucleated cell counts. Produced via immunoSEQ multiplex PCR; TCRdb's table is partial and in-frame only. Clonal size and the V and J genes are those of that table, whereas D and trimming came from the DNA. The sample holds 200,000 to 300,000 clones, approximately 86% seen once. These data originate in a study of blood T cell repertoires in COVID-19. Study summary: The United States, Italy and Spain supplied acute and convalescent COVID-19 samples.

V shed 1 base and J shed 0 bases, with 10 bases lying between them. The germline gives CDR1 LGHNA, CDR2 YNFKEQ. There are 17 residues in the CDR3. Sequencing was done on a sample of peripheral blood. The receptor was derived from a man in his 60s who had recovered from COVID-19. V is TRBV4-2 and J is TRBJ2-6; no reliable D call. This CDR3 reads CASSQGVVNSGANVLTF. CDR3 sequence (DNA): TGTGCCAGCAGCCAAGGAGTCGTTAACTCTGGGGCCAACGTCCTGACTTTC.